This section outlines one T cell receptor (beta chain) sequence together with its context. The antigen is unknown. These data belong to a study of T cells in localized non-small cell lung cancer. Whole-study results and caveats: Sequencing, confined to only one tumor region, leaves heterogeneity possible. Uninvolved adjacent lung showed higher T cell clonality than tumor. Higher T cell density in the blood was associated with longer overall survival, whereas higher adjacent-lung clonality associated with shorter survival. Detection in adjacent lung was observed for a median roughly 62 of the top 100 tumor clones.

Only in-frame clones appear in the TCRdb table, and some are missing; sequencing was by immunoSEQ multiplex PCR. The table includes about 3,300 clones, 30% to 35% detected once. The clonotype comes from a female donor over 55 with stage I lung adenocarcinoma. Sequencing used lung tumor tissue, obtained before any cancer treatment.

For the CDR3, the DNA is TGTGCCAGCTCACTCGAAGTTAGCAATCAGCCCCAGCATTTT. Translated, it gives CASSLEVSNQPQHF. The rearrangement uses TRBV18 and TRBJ1-5, with D unclear. CDR3 length: 14 amino acids. From germline, CDR1 is KGHSH and CDR2 LQKENI. Trimming stripped 4 bases from V and 0 bases from J, with 7 bases between.